These T cell receptor beta chains were read from a single sample in a study of T cell changes during pregnancy in multiple sclerosis. TCRdb's table, derived via immunoSEQ multiplex PCR, lists solely in-frame clones and lacks some. The data show 70,000 to 95,000 clones, with 90% to 95% seen just once and around 4.5% held by the top ten. The sequences come from peripheral blood, collected in the first trimester of pregnancy. The source of these receptors is a female donor with multiple sclerosis, enrolled in a pregnancy study. The CDR3 runs from the conserved cysteine through the conserved F or W. The order of the fields is J gene, CDR3 length, V gene, CDR3 protein.

j_call: TRBJ1-1; cdr3_length: 14; v_call: TRBV5-1; cdr3_aa: CASSIDRDGPEAFF
j_call: TRBJ2-1; cdr3_length: 18; v_call: TRBV19; cdr3_aa: CASSSLRGGRSSYNEQFF
j_call: TRBJ2-3; cdr3_length: 14; v_call: TRBV10-3; cdr3_aa: CAISLDRGTDTQYF
j_call: TRBJ1-1; cdr3_length: 14; v_call: TRBV19; cdr3_aa: CASSIRGLFPEAFF
j_call: TRBJ2-5; cdr3_length: 14; v_call: TRBV7-6; cdr3_aa: CASSPGGLWGAQYF
j_call: TRBJ1-6; cdr3_length: 17; v_call: TRBV5-1; cdr3_aa: CASSGERPSSYNSPLHF
j_call: TRBJ2-1; cdr3_length: 16; v_call: TRBV14; cdr3_aa: CASSPRTGWSYNEQFF
j_call: TRBJ2-7; cdr3_length: 13; v_call: TRBV29-1; cdr3_aa: CSVVPTDHYEQYF
j_call: TRBJ1-1; cdr3_length: 13; v_call: TRBV13; cdr3_aa: CASSRGSEGLAFF
j_call: TRBJ1-4; cdr3_length: 14; v_call: TRBV5-1; cdr3_aa: CASSLSKMEEKLFF
j_call: TRBJ1-2; cdr3_length: 17; v_call: TRBV9; cdr3_aa: CASSVAKGGRSNYGYTF
j_call: TRBJ2-5; cdr3_length: 15; v_call: TRBV9; cdr3_aa: CASSSSGGIQETQYF
j_call: TRBJ1-1; cdr3_length: 15; v_call: TRBV29-1; cdr3_aa: CSVVGATGMNTEAFF
j_call: TRBJ2-7; cdr3_length: 13; v_call: TRBV9; cdr3_aa: CASSSGLSFEQYF
j_call: TRBJ1-3; cdr3_length: 14; v_call: TRBV9; cdr3_aa: CASSLVGGGNTIYF
j_call: TRBJ2-7; cdr3_length: 15; v_call: TRBV5-1; cdr3_aa: CASSLGASTSYEQYF
j_call: TRBJ1-1; cdr3_length: 14; v_call: TRBV18; cdr3_aa: CASSPKQGNTEAFF
j_call: TRBJ1-4; cdr3_length: 13; v_call: TRBV27; cdr3_aa: CASGWDSNEKLFF
j_call: TRBJ2-3; cdr3_length: 16; v_call: TRBV7-7; cdr3_aa: CASSSGTSGNTDTQYF
j_call: TRBJ2-4; cdr3_length: 15; v_call: TRBV19; cdr3_aa: CASSTLAGRVGIQYF
j_call: TRBJ1-6; cdr3_length: 15; v_call: TRBV7-9; cdr3_aa: CASSLEGGPNSPLHF
j_call: TRBJ1-5; cdr3_length: 14; v_call: TRBV27; cdr3_aa: CASSFGQGNQPQHF
j_call: TRBJ2-3; cdr3_length: 14; v_call: TRBV9; cdr3_aa: CASSPTPGTDTQYF
j_call: TRBJ2-1; cdr3_length: 14; v_call: TRBV11-2; cdr3_aa: CASSLELASDEQFF
j_call: TRBJ2-1; cdr3_length: 16; v_call: TRBV6-1; cdr3_aa: CASSEGRLGSYNEQFF
j_call: TRBJ2-7; cdr3_length: 16; v_call: TRBV15; cdr3_aa: CATSSERGVYSYEQYF
j_call: TRBJ2-7; cdr3_length: 14; v_call: TRBV5-1; cdr3_aa: CASSRTSGGYEQYF
j_call: TRBJ2-1; cdr3_length: 18; v_call: TRBV9; cdr3_aa: CASSPRTSADPSYNEQFF
j_call: TRBJ2-7; cdr3_length: 17; v_call: TRBV9; cdr3_aa: CASSETPTRGGLAEQYF
j_call: TRBJ2-5; cdr3_length: 14; v_call: TRBV25-1; cdr3_aa: CASSEVRGGETQYF
j_call: TRBJ1-6; cdr3_length: 14; v_call: TRBV7-2; cdr3_aa: CASSLAQGNSPLHF
j_call: TRBJ1-2; cdr3_length: 12; v_call: TRBV5-1; cdr3_aa: CASSRDRHGYTF
j_call: TRBJ1-6; cdr3_length: 18; v_call: TRBV5-4; cdr3_aa: CASSLDSPQTANNSPLHF
j_call: TRBJ2-7; cdr3_length: 14; v_call: TRBV9; cdr3_aa: CASSETGGGYEQYF
j_call: TRBJ2-4; cdr3_length: 14; v_call: TRBV5-3; cdr3_aa: CARSIRGSKNIQYF
j_call: TRBJ2-2; cdr3_length: 14; v_call: TRBV7-3; cdr3_aa: CASSAQGGSGELFF
j_call: TRBJ2-2; cdr3_length: 18; v_call: TRBV11-2; cdr3_aa: CASSLVHLSGANTGELFF
j_call: TRBJ2-2; cdr3_length: 14; v_call: TRBV6-1; cdr3_aa: CAGLSRGGTGELFF
j_call: TRBJ1-4; cdr3_length: 15; v_call: TRBV6-1; cdr3_aa: CASSGSRATNEKLFF
j_call: TRBJ1-3; cdr3_length: 15; v_call: TRBV14; cdr3_aa: CASSQARFSGNTIYF
j_call: TRBJ2-2; cdr3_length: 14; v_call: TRBV11-1; cdr3_aa: CASSLVRRTGELFF
j_call: TRBJ2-7; cdr3_length: 14; v_call: TRBV6-5; cdr3_aa: CASSYSADSYEQYF
j_call: TRBJ2-7; cdr3_length: 13; v_call: TRBV5-1; cdr3_aa: CASSLTGFHEQYF
j_call: TRBJ1-1; cdr3_length: 14; v_call: TRBV5-1; cdr3_aa: CASSLRELDTEAFF
j_call: TRBJ2-2; cdr3_length: 14; v_call: TRBV5-1; cdr3_aa: CASSFRSIAGELFF
j_call: TRBJ1-5; cdr3_length: 13; v_call: TRBV5-8; cdr3_aa: CASSLAVPQPQHF
j_call: TRBJ1-1; cdr3_length: 12; v_call: TRBV6-6; cdr3_aa: CASSYSIGTGSF
j_call: TRBJ1-5; cdr3_length: 19; v_call: TRBV19; cdr3_aa: CASKRRMGQGYYSNQPQHF
j_call: TRBJ2-3; cdr3_length: 15; v_call: TRBV7-3; cdr3_aa: CASSLAGANTDTQYF
j_call: TRBJ2-3; cdr3_length: 16; v_call: TRBV5-1; cdr3_aa: CASSSGLLAQADTQYF
j_call: TRBJ2-2; cdr3_length: 17; v_call: TRBV7-2; cdr3_aa: CASSLLAGGPNTGELFF
j_call: TRBJ2-3; cdr3_length: 15; v_call: TRBV13; cdr3_aa: CASTSGLAATDTQYF
j_call: TRBJ1-5; cdr3_length: 17; v_call: TRBV21-1; cdr3_aa: CASSKFDRRNSNQPQHF
j_call: TRBJ1-1; cdr3_length: 15; v_call: TRBV4-1; cdr3_aa: CASSPRDIQNTEAFF
j_call: TRBJ2-3; cdr3_length: 15; v_call: TRBV6-1; cdr3_aa: CASSELSQRTDTQYF
j_call: TRBJ1-5; cdr3_length: 14; v_call: TRBV2; cdr3_aa: CASSAGSQGQPQHF
j_call: TRBJ2-3; cdr3_length: 17; v_call: TRBV7-6; cdr3_aa: CASSPLGGQGTTDTQYF